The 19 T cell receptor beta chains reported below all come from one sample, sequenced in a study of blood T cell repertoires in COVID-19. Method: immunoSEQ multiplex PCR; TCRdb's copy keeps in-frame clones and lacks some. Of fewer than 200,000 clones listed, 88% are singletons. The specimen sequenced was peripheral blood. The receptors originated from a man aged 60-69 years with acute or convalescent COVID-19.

For the CDR3, the DNA is TGCGCCAGCAGTAAGCTAGCCGGGACAGGGGGCTCCTACGAGCAGTACTTC. Its protein is CASSKLAGTGGSYEQYF. The chain joins TRBV10-2 to TRBJ2-7; 11 nucleotides line up with TRBD1. Germline V CDR1 and CDR2: WSHSY, SAAADI. The trim removed 5 bases at V and 0 bases at J, leaving 9 bases unmatched. There are 17 residues in the CDR3.

CDR3: CAWSVLAVDTQYF. CDR3 coding DNA: TGTGCCTGGAGTGTACTAGCGGTGGATACGCAGTATTTT. V gene TRBV30 combines with J gene TRBJ2-3; TRBD2 matches at 8 bases. Trimming removed 0 bases from V and 6 bases from J; junction bases left unmatched: 2. There are 13 residues in the CDR3. CDR1 and CDR2 (germline): GTSNPN, SVGIG (reference sequence).

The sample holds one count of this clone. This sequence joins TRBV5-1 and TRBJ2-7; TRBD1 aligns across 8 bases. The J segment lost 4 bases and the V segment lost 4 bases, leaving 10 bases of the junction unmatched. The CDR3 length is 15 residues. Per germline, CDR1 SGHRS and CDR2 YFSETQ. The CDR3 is CASSHGQGGVYEQYF. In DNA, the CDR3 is TGCGCCAGCAGCCACGGACAGGGTGGGGTATACGAGCAGTACTTC.

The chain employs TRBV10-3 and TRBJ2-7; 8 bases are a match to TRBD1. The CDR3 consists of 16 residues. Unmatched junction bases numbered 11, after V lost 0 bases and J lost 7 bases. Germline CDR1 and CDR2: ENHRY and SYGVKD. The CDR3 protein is CAISESRPGGSGEQYV. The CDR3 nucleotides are TGTGCCATCAGTGAGTCGAGGCCAGGGGGCTCAGGGGAGCAGTACGTC.

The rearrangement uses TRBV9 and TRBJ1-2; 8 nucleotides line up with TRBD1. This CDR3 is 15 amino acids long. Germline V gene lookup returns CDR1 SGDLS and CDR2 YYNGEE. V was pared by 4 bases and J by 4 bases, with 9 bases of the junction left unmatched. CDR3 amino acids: CASSPPMGQVYGYTF. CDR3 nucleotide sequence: TGTGCCAGCAGCCCCCCCATGGGACAGGTCTATGGCTACACCTTC.

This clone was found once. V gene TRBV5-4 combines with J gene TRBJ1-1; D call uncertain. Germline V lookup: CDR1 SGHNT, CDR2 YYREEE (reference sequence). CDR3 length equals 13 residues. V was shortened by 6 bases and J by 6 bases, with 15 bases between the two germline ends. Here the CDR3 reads CASKPGEASEAFF. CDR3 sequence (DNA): TGTGCCAGCAAGCCTGGGGAGGCATCTGAAGCTTTCTTT. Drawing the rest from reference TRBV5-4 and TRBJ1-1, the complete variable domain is ETGVTQSPTHLIKTRGQQVTLRCSSQSGHNTVSWYQQALGQGPQFIFQYYREEENGRGNFPPRFSGLQFPNYSSELNVNALELDDSALYLCASKPGEASEAFFGQGTRLTVV.

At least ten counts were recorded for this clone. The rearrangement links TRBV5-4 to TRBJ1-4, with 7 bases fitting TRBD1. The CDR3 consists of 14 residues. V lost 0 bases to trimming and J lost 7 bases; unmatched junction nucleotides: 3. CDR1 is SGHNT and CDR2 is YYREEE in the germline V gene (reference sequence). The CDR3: CASSLDRGGEKLFF. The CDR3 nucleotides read TGTGCCAGCAGCTTGGACAGGGGAGGTGAAAAACTGTTTTTT.

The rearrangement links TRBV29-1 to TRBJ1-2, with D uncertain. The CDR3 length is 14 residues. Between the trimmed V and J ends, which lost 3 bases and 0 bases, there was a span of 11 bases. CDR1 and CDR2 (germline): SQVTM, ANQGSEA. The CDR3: CSVEGGLTNYGYTF. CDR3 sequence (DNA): TGCAGCGTTGAGGGAGGACTGACTAACTATGGCTACACCTTC.

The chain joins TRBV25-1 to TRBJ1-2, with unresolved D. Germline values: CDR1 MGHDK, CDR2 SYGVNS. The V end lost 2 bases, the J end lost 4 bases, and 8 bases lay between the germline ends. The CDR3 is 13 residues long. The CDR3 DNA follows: TGTGCCAGCAGTGAAGGAACAGTCTATGGCTACACCTTC. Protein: CASSEGTVYGYTF.

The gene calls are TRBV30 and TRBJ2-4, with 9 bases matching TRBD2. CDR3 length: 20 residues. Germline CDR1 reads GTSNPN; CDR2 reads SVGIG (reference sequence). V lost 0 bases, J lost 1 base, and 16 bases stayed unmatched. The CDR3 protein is CAWSVLSGRRVGAAKNIQYF. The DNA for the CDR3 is TGTGCCTGGAGTGTTTTGAGCGGGAGGAGGGTTGGGGCGGCCAAAAACATTCAGTACTTC.

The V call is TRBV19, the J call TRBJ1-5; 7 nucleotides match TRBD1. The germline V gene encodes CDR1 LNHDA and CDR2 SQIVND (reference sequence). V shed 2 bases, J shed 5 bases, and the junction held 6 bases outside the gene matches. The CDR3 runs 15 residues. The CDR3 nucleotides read TGTGCCAGTAGTATACCCGACAGGGTCTATCAGCCCCAGCATTTT. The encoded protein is CASSIPDRVYQPQHF.

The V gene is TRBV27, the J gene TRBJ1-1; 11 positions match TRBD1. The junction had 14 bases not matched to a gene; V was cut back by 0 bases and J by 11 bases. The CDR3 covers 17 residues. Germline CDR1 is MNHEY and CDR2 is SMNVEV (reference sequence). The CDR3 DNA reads TGTGCCAGCAGTTTATCGAGGACAGGGGGCATATATAGTGGTGCTTTCTTT. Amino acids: CASSLSRTGGIYSGAFF.

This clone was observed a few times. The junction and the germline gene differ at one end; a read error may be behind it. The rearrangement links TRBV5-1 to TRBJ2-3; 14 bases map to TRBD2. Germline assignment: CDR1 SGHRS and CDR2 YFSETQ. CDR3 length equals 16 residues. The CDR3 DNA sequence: TGCGCCAGCACCTTGACTAGCGGGAGGGCCACAGATACGCAGTATTTT. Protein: CASTLTSGRATDTQYF.

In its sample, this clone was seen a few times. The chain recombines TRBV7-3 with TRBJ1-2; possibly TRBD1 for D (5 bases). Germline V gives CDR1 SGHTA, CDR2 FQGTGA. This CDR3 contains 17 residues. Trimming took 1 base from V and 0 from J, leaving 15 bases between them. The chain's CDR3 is CASSLRRGKDANYGYTF. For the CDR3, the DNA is TGTGCCAGCAGCTTAAGGCGGGGGAAAGATGCTAACTATGGCTACACCTTC.

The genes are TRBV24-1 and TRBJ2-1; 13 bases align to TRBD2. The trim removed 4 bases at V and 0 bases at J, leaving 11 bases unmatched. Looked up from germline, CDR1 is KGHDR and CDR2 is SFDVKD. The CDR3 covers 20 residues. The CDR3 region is CATSDPTSGRPESSYNEQFF. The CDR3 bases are TGTGCCACCAGTGACCCGACTAGCGGGAGGCCCGAGAGCTCCTACAATGAGCAGTTCTTC.

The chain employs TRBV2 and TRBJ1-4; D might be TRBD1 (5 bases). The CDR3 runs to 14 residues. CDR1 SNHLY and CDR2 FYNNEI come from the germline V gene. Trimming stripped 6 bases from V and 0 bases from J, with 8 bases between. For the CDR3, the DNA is TGTGCCAGCAGAACAGGCTCAACTAATGAAAAACTGTTTTTT. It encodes CASRTGSTNEKLFF.

The CDR3 protein is CASSPGTGRANQPQHF. For the CDR3, the DNA is TGTGCCAGCAGTCCGGGGACAGGGAGAGCCAATCAGCCCCAGCATTTT. This chain uses TRBV27 with TRBJ1-5; TRBD1 agrees at 9 bases. Germline CDR1 reads MNHEY; CDR2 reads SMNVEV (reference sequence). This CDR3 contains 16 residues. The J segment lost 3 bases and the V segment lost 5 bases, leaving 8 bases of the junction unmatched.

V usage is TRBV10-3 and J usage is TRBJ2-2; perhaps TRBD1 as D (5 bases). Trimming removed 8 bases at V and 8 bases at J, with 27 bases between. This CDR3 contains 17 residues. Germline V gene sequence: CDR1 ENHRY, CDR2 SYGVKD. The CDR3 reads CAISPPGVDTLRGELFF. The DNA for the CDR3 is TGTGCCATCTCTCCCCCGGGCGTGGACACCCTTAGGGGGGAGCTGTTTTTT.

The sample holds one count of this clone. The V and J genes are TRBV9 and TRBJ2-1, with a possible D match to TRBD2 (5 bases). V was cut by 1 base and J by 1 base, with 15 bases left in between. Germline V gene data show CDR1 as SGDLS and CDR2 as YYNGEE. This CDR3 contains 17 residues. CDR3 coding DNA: TGTGCCAGCAGCGTACGGGGAGCCCCGAGATCCTACAATGAGCAGTTCTTC. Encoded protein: CASSVRGAPRSYNEQFF.